This T cell receptor beta chain was identified in a study of blood T cell repertoires in COVID-19. Study background: PBMCs, B-cell-depleted T cells, or T cells provided the cDNA or gDNA that made up the material.

CDR1 is KGHDR and CDR2 is SFDVKD in the germline V gene. This CDR3 is built from 14 residues. Trimming stripped 11 bases from V and 5 bases from J, with 17 bases between. Measured with immunoSEQ multiplex PCR; TCRdb has only the in-frame clones, and not every one. Counted here are some 160,000 clones, around 83% occurring once; the ten biggest clones make up 1.5%. The sequenced material came from peripheral blood. The receptor was isolated from a human donor in a cohort sampled during active COVID-19. This chain connects TRBV24-1 to TRBJ2-2; a possible D gene is TRBD2 (6 bases). CDR3 residues: CASPGRGRTGELFF. CDR3 in DNA: TGTGCCAGTCCGGGGCGGGGCCGAACCGGGGAGCTGTTTTTT.